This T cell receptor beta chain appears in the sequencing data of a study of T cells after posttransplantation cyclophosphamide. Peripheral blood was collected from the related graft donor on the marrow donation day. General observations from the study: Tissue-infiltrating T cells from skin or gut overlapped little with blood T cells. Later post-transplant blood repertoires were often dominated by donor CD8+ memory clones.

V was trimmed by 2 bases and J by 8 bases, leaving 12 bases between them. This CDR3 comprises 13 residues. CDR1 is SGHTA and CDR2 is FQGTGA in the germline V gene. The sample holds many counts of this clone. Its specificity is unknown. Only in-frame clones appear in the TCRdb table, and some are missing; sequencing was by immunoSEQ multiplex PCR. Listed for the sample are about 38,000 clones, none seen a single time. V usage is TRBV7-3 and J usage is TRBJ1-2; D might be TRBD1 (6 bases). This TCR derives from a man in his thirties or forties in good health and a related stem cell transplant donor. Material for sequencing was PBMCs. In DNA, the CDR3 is TGTGCCAGCAGCTTATCCAGGGACACCGGCTACACCTTC. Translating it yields CASSLSRDTGYTF. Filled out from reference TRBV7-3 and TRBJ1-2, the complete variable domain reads GAGVSQTPSNKVTEKGKYVELRCDPISGHTALYWYRQSLGQGPEFLIYFQGTGAADDSGLPNDRFFAVRPEGSVSTLKIQRTERGDSAVYLCASSLSRDTGYTFGSGTRLTVV.